Described below is a single T cell receptor beta chain sequence and its context. The antigen remains unidentified. The data derive from a study of T cell responses to AZD1222 COVID-19 vaccine. The CDR3 covers 17 residues. Germline V gene data show CDR1 as SGHTA and CDR2 as FQGNSA. V gave up 3 bases and J gave up 5 bases; unmatched junction bases: 10. Produced via immunoSEQ multiplex PCR; TCRdb's table is partial and in-frame only. The sample lists about 150,000 clones, more than 80% occurring once. General observations from the study: A rise in Spike-specific TCR breadth and depth followed two AZD1222 doses. Spike as a whole was targeted by vaccine-associated CD4 TCRs, dominant at 160-218 and 743-854.

This sequence originates from an adult who received the AZD1222 COVID-19 vaccine. The source was peripheral blood, collected 28 days after the second AZD1222 dose. V is TRBV7-2 and J is TRBJ2-1; 10 positions agree with TRBD2. This CDR3 is CASSFLAGVLGDNEQFF. The DNA for the CDR3 is TGTGCCAGCAGCTTCCTAGCGGGAGTGCTTGGTGACAATGAGCAGTTCTTC.